This TCR beta chain came from a study of blood T cell repertoires in COVID-19. Study-level background: Samples came from the United States, Italy and Spain, spanning acute and convalescent COVID-19.

TCRdb's copy holds only in-frame clones and misses some; the assay was immunoSEQ multiplex PCR. The sample includes around 60,000 clones, over 60% seen only once; the top ten take 4% to 5.5%. This CDR3 spans 15 amino acids. The germline V gene encodes CDR1 SEHNR and CDR2 FQNEAQ (reference sequence). V lost 3 bases and J 4 bases, leaving 13 bases between the germline ends. Many counts were recorded for this clone. The V and J genes are TRBV7-9 and TRBJ2-1; D is ambiguous. The specimen was peripheral blood. This TCR was recovered from a woman between 65 and 79 years old with COVID-19, enrolled during active disease. The CDR3 is CASSLYRSHYNEQFF. DNA for the CDR3: TGTGCCAGCAGCTTGTACAGATCCCATTACAATGAGCAGTTCTTC.